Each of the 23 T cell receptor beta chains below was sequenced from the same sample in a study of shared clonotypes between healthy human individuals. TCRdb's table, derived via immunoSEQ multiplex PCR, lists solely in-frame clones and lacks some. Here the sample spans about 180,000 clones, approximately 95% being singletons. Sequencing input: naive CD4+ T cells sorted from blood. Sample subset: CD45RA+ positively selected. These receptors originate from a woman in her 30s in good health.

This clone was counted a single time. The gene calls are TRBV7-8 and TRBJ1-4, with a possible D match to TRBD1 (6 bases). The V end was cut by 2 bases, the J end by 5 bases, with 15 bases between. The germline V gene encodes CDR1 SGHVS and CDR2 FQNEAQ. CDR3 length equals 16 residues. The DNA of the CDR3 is TGTGCCAGCAGCTTAAACAGGGACACTCGAAATGAAAAACTGTTTTTT. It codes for CASSLNRDTRNEKLFF.

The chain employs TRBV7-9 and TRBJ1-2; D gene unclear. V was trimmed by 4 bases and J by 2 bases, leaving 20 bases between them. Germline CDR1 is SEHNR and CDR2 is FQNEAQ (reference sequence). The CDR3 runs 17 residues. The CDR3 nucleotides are TGTGCCAGCAGCTCAAAATCCCCCAATCTACAGAACTATGGCTACACCTTC. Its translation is CASSSKSPNLQNYGYTF.

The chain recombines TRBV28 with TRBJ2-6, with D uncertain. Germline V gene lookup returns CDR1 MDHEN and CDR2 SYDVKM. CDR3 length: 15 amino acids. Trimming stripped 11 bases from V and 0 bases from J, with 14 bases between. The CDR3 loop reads CASGELTSGANVLTF. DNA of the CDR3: TGTGCCTCCGGAGAGTTGACCTCTGGGGCCAACGTCCTGACTTTC.

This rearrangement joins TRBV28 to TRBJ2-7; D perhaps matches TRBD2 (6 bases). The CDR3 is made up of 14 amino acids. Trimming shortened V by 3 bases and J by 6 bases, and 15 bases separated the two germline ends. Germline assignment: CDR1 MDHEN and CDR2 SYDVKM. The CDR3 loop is CASSFFGSDGEQYF. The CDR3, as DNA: TGTGCCAGCAGTTTTTTCGGGAGTGATGGCGAGCAGTACTTC.

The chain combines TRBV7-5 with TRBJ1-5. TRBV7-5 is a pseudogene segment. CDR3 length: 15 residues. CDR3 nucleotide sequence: TGTGTCAGAAGCTTAGGCCTGGAGGGCAATCAGCCCCAGCATTTT. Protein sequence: CVRSLGLEGNQPQHF.

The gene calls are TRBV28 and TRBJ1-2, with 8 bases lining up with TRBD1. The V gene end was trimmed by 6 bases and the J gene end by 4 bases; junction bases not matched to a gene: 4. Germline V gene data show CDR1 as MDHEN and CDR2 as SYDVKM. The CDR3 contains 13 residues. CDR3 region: CASRTGVGYGYTF. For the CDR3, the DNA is TGTGCCAGCAGGACAGGGGTTGGCTATGGCTACACCTTC.

The CDR3 protein is CARAERASYF. DNA for the CDR3: TGTGCTAGGGCTGAGAGGGCCTCGTACTTC. The chain employs TRBV12-5 and TRBJ2-7, with TRBD2 as a possible D gene (5 bases). Germline-derived CDR1 and CDR2 are LGHNT and FRNRAP. V gave up 9 bases and J gave up 12 bases, with 15 bases separating them. The CDR3 has 10 residues.

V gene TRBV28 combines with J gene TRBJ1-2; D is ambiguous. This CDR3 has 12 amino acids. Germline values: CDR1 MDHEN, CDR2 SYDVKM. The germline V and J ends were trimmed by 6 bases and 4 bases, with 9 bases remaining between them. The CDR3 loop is CASSSQSYGYTF. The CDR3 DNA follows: TGTGCCAGCAGCTCCCAGTCCTATGGCTACACCTTC.

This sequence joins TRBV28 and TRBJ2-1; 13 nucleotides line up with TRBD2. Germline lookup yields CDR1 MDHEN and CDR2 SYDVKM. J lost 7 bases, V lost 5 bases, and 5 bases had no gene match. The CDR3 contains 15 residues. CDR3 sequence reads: CASSELAGGPNEQFF. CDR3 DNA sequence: TGTGCCAGCAGTGAACTAGCGGGAGGGCCAAATGAGCAGTTCTTC.

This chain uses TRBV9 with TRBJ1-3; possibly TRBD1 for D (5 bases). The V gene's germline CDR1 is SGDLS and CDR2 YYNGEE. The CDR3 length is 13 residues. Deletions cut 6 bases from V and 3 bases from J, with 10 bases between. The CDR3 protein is CASTGGSGNTIYF. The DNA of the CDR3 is TGTGCCAGCACCGGGGGGAGTGGAAACACCATATATTTT.

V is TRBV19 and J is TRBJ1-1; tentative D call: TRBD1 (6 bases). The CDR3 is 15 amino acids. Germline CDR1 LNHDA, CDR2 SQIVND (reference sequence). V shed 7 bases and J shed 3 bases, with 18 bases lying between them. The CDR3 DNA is TGTGCCAGTACCCCCCTGGGGGGCCCTGACACTGAAGCTTTCTTT. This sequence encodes CASTPLGGPDTEAFF.

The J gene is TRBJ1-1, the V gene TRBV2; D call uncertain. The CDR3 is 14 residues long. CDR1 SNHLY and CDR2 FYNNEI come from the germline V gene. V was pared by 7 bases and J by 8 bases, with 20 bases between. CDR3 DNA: TGTGCCAGCATTCCACTCGGACCTGGGAGCGAAGCTTTCTTT. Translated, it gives CASIPLGPGSEAFF. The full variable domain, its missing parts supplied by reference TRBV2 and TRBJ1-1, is EPEVTQTPSHQVTQMGQEVILRCVPISNHLYFYWYRQILGQKVEFLVSFYNNEISEKSEIFDDQFSVERPDGSNFTLKIRSTKLEDSAMYFCASIPLGPGSEAFFGQGTRLTVV.

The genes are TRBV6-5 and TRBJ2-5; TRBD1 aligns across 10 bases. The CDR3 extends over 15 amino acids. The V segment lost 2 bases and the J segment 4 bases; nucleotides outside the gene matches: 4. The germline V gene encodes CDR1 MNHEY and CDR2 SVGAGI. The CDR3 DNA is TGTGCCAGCAGTTACCAGACAGGGGGCCTAGAGACCCAGTACTTC. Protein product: CASSYQTGGLETQYF.

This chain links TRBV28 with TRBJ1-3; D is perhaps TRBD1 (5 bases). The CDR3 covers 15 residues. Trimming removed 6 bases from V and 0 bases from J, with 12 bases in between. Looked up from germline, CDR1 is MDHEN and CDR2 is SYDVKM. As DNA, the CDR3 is TGTGCCAGCAGGGGGCCTTTTTCCTCTGGAAACACCATATATTTT. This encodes CASRGPFSSGNTIYF.

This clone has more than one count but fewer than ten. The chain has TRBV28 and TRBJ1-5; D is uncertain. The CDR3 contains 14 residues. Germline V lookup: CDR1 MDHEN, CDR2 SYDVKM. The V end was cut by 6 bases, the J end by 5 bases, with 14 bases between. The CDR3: CASRNGLSYQPQHF. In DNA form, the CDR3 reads TGTGCCAGCAGAAACGGACTTTCTTATCAGCCCCAGCATTTT.

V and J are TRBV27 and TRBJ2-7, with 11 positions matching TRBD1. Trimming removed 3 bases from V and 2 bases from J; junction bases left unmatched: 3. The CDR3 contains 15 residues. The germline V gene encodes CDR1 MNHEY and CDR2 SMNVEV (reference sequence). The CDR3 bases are TGTGCCAGCAGTTTCCGGGACAGGGGGACCTACGAGCAGTACTTC. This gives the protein CASSFRDRGTYEQYF.

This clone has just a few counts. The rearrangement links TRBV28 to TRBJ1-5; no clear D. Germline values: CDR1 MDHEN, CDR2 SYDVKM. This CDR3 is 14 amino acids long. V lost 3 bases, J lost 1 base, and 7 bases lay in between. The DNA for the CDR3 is TGTGCCAGCAGTTTCCGTCAGAGCAATCAGCCCCAGCATTTT. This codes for CASSFRQSNQPQHF. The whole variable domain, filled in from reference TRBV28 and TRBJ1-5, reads DVKVTQSSRYLVKRTGEKVFLECVQDMDHENMFWYRQDPGLGLRLIYFSYDVKMKEKGDIPEGYSVSREKKERFSLILESASTNQTSMYLCASSFRQSNQPQHFGDGTRLSIL.

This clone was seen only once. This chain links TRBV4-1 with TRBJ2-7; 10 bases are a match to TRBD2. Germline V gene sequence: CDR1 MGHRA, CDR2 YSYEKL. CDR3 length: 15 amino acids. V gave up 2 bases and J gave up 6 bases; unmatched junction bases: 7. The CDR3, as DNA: TGCGCCAGCAGCCAAACCCTAGCGGGAGTTTCCGAGCAGTACTTC. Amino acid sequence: CASSQTLAGVSEQYF.

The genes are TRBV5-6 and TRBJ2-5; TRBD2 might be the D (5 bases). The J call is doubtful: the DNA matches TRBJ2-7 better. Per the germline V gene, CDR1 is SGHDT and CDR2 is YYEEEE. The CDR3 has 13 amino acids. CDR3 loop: CASSSGISYEQYF. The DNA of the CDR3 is TGTGCCAGCAGCTCGGGGATTTCATACGAGCAGTACTTC.

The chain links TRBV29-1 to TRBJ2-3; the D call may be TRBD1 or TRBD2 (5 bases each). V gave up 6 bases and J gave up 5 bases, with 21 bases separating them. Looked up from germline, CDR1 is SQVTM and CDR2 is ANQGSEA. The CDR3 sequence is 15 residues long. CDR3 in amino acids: CSVTLQGTRVDTQYF. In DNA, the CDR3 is TGCAGCGTCACTTTGCAAGGGACCCGAGTAGATACGCAGTATTTT.

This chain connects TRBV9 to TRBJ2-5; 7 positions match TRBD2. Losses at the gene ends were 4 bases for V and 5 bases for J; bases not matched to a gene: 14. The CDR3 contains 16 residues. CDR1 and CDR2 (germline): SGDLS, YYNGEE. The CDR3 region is CASSPGGSGKWETQYF. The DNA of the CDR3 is TGTGCCAGCAGCCCTGGGGGGAGCGGGAAGTGGGAGACCCAGTACTTC.

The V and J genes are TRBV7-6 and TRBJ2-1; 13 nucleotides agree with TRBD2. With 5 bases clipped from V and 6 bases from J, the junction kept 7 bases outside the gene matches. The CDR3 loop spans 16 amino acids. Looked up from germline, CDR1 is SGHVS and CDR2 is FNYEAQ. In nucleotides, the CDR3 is TGTGCCAGCAGCATCACTAGCGGGAGGGGGCTCAATGAGCAGTTCTTC. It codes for CASSITSGRGLNEQFF.

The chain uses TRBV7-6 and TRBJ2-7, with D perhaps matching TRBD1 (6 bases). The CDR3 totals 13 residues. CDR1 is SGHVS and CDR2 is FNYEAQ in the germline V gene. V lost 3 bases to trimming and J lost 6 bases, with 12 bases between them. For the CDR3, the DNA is TGTGCCAGCAGCTTTCAGGGGACGGCCGAGCAGTACTTC. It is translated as CASSFQGTAEQYF.